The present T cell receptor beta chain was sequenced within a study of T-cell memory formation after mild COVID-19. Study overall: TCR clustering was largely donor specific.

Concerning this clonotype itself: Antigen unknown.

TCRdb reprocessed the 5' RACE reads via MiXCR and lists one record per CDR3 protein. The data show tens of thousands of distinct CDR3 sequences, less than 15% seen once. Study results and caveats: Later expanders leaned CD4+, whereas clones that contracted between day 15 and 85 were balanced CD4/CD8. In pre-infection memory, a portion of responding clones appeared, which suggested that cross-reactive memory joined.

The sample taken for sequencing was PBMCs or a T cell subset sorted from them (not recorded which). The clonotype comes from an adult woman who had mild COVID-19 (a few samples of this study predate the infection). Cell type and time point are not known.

As DNA, the CDR3 is TGTGCCAGCAGTGAACTAATTGGGCAGTACTACGAGCAGTACTTC. Translation: CASSELIGQYYEQYF. This chain joins TRBV2 and TRBJ2-7; D gene unclear. Trimming shortened V by 2 bases and J by 3 bases, and 14 bases separated the two germline ends. There are 15 residues in the CDR3. Germline-derived CDR1 and CDR2 are SNHLY and FYNNEI.